The 22 T cell receptor beta chains reported below all come from one sample, sequenced in a study of T cells in Graves' hyperthyroidism and ophthalmopathy. Amplification of TCR beta CDR3 regions was performed using RNA transcripts as template. First-round RT-PCR with HTBI primers amplified the TCR CDR3 region. TCRdb fed the multiplex PCR reads into MiXCR, producing one record per CDR3 protein. The table lists under 400,000 distinct CDR3 sequences, around 18% of them singletons. The sample consisted of blood. The receptor source for this set is a woman aged 40 to 50 with Graves' ophthalmopathy.

This clonotype was counted many times. This chain links TRBV20-1 with TRBJ1-1, with TRBD1 matching 7 bases. The CDR3 length is 14 residues. V shed 2 bases and J 3 bases; nucleotides not matched to a gene: 6. From germline, CDR1 is DFQATT and CDR2 SNEGSKA (reference sequence). CDR3 sequence: CSARPRGWDTEAFF. CDR3 in DNA: TGCAGTGCTAGACCCAGGGGGTGGGACACTGAAGCTTTCTTT.

This clonotype was seen many times. The chain carries TRBV4-1 and TRBJ2-7, with D perhaps TRBD1 (6 bases). Trimming cost V 2 bases and J 1 base, with 12 bases left between them. Germline assignment: CDR1 MGHRA and CDR2 YSYEKL. This CDR3 has 15 residues. CDR3 sequence: CASSQTDSPSYEQYF. The CDR3 nucleotides read TGCGCCAGCAGCCAAACGGACAGCCCATCCTACGAGCAGTACTTC.

V is TRBV28 and J is TRBJ2-7; TRBD1 matches 8 bases. Germline values: CDR1 MDHEN, CDR2 SYDVKM. The CDR3 runs 15 residues. The J segment lost 3 bases and the V segment lost 5 bases, leaving 9 bases of the junction unmatched. The CDR3 sequence: CASSNADRVDYEQYF. CDR3 DNA: TGTGCCAGCAGTAACGCGGACAGGGTCGACTACGAGCAGTACTTC.

This chain uses TRBV6-5 with TRBJ1-1, with 8 bases fitting TRBD1. The CDR3 consists of 15 residues. Losses at the gene ends were 4 bases for V and 0 bases for J; bases not matched to a gene: 4. Germline V gene data show CDR1 as MNHEY and CDR2 as SVGAGI. CDR3 bases: TGTGCCAGCAGTTCGTCGGACAGGGTGAACACTGAAGCTTTCTTT. Translation gives CASSSSDRVNTEAFF.

This chain connects TRBV12-3 or TRBV12-4 to TRBJ1-1; no clear D. The V gene lost 5 bases and the J gene lost 7 bases, with 14 bases spanning the gap. The CDR3 contains 13 residues. The CDR3 coding sequence is TGTGCCAGCAGTCCGAACCAGGCCCTTGAAGCTTTCTTT. It codes for CASSPNQALEAFF.

This clonotype came up many times. The V call is TRBV7-8, the J call TRBJ1-5; D is unresolved. The germline V gene has CDR1 SGHVS and CDR2 FQNEAQ. Trimming left V 5 bases short and J 0 bases short, with 11 bases between. The CDR3 covers 15 residues. The CDR3, as DNA: TGTGCCAGCAGCCCCTTGCAGTATAGCAATCAGCCCCAGCATTTT. It yields the protein CASSPLQYSNQPQHF.

This clonotype was seen repeatedly, ten times or more. The genes are TRBV6-5 and TRBJ2-2; 11 nucleotides align to TRBD2. CDR1 MNHEY and CDR2 SVGAGI come from the germline V gene. The CDR3 is 16 residues long. The V and J ends lost 5 bases and 6 bases, in that order; junction bases with no gene match: 8. The DNA for the CDR3 is TGTGCCAGCAGTCTACTAGCGGGAGTAGGGGCCGGGGAGCTGTTTTTT. It is translated as CASSLLAGVGAGELFF.

The sample holds many counts of this clonotype. The gene calls are TRBV12-3 or TRBV12-4 and TRBJ2-7; no reliable D call. Trimming took off 2 bases at V and 3 bases at J, with 14 bases between the two ends. The length of the CDR3 is 15 residues. CDR3 amino acids: CASSLSTGPSYEQYF. CDR3 sequence (DNA): TGTGCCAGCAGTTTATCGACGGGCCCCAGCTACGAGCAGTACTTC.

This clonotype was detected many times. The chain carries TRBV19 and TRBJ1-2, with 7 positions matching TRBD1. The CDR3 covers 13 residues. Losses at the gene ends were 3 bases for V and 7 bases for J; bases not matched to a gene: 5. Germline CDR1 and CDR2: LNHDA and SQIVND (reference sequence). The CDR3 bases are TGTGCCAGTAGTATCCCACGGGACAGTGGCTACACCTTC. Amino acids: CASSIPRDSGYTF.

The chain links TRBV15 to TRBJ1-2; unclear D gene. This CDR3 is 16 amino acids long. V lost 0 bases to trimming and J lost 3 bases, with 14 bases between them. The germline V gene encodes CDR1 LNHNV and CDR2 YYDKDF (reference sequence). The CDR3 is CATSRDLEVKDYGYTF. CDR3 bases: TGTGCCACCAGCAGAGATCTTGAGGTGAAGGACTATGGCTACACCTTC. The whole variable domain, remainder taken from reference TRBV15 and TRBJ1-2, is DAMVIQNPRYQVTQFGKPVTLSCSQTLNHNVMYWYQQKSSQAPKLLFHYYDKDFNNEADTPDNFQSRRPNTSFCFLDIRSPGLGDTAMYLCATSRDLEVKDYGYTFGSGTRLTVV.

This clonotype was picked up many times. The chain carries TRBV12-3 or TRBV12-4 and TRBJ2-4; no definite D call. This CDR3 comprises 16 residues. The V gene lost 2 bases and the J gene lost 0 bases, with 11 bases spanning the gap. CDR3 DNA sequence: TGTGCCAGCAGTTTACCAGGCGTCCTAGCCAAAAACATTCAGTACTTC. Residues: CASSLPGVLAKNIQYF.

This clonotype was recorded at least ten times. The chain employs TRBV28 and TRBJ1-4, with 11 bases identical to TRBD1. The CDR3 has 16 residues. Germline V gene lookup returns CDR1 MDHEN and CDR2 SYDVKM. The V and J ends lost 5 bases and 7 bases, in that order; junction bases with no gene match: 9. The CDR3 loop is CASSPDRGPVGEKLFF. CDR3 DNA: TGTGCCAGCAGTCCGGACAGGGGGCCGGTTGGTGAAAAACTGTTTTTT.

This rearrangement joins TRBV30 to TRBJ1-2; D possibly corresponds to TRBD1 (5 bases). Germline V gene data show CDR1 as GTSNPN and CDR2 as SVGIG (reference sequence). V was shortened by 3 bases and J by 0 bases, with 11 bases between the two germline ends. The CDR3 is 14 amino acids. The CDR3 loop is CAWSRTWANYGYTF. The DNA for the CDR3 is TGTGCCTGGAGCAGGACATGGGCTAACTATGGCTACACCTTC.

This clonotype was counted once. J is TRBJ1-2 and V is TRBV6-5; D gene uncertain. This CDR3 has 15 amino acids. Germline CDR1 reads MNHEY; CDR2 reads SVGAGI. Trimming pared 0 bases from V and 8 bases from J, leaving 16 bases between. The CDR3: CASSYSTKPAGGYTF. CDR3 DNA: TGTGCCAGCAGTTACTCCACTAAACCGGCGGGGGGCTACACCTTC.

Many counts were recorded for this clonotype. This chain joins TRBV6-2 or TRBV6-3 and TRBJ2-5; D remains unclear. The V end lost 6 bases, the J end lost 5 bases, and 10 bases lay between the germline ends. This CDR3 contains 12 residues. The germline V gene encodes CDR1 MNHEY and CDR2 SVGEGT. The CDR3 DNA sequence: TGTGCCAGCAGCCCAAAGTTGGAGACCCAGTACTTC. As protein: CASSPKLETQYF.

This clonotype was detected many times. This chain joins TRBV9 and TRBJ2-5; TRBD2 matches at 9 bases. Germline assignment: CDR1 SGDLS and CDR2 YYNGEE. The CDR3 totals 15 residues. V trimming: 0 bases; J trimming: 7 bases; junction bases outside the gene matches: 7. CDR3 DNA sequence: TGTGCCAGCAGCGTAGCTAGCGGGACCGGGGGGACCCAGTACTTC. Protein sequence: CASSVASGTGGTQYF.

The sample holds many counts of this clonotype. The V and J genes are TRBV20-1 and TRBJ2-5; tentatively, D is TRBD1 (6 bases). The germline CDR1 and CDR2 sequences are DFQATT and SNEGSKA (reference sequence). The CDR3 has 15 residues. Trimming cost V 1 base and J 5 bases, with 17 bases left between them. The CDR3 protein is CSARGQGGVEETQYF. The CDR3, as DNA: TGCAGTGCTAGAGGTCAAGGGGGAGTGGAGGAGACCCAGTACTTC.

This clonotype was counted at least ten times. The chain carries TRBV28 and TRBJ2-4; D may be TRBD1 or TRBD2 (5 bases each). Germline-derived CDR1 and CDR2 are MDHEN and SYDVKM. V lost 5 bases and J 0 bases, leaving 11 bases between the germline ends. The CDR3 covers 15 residues. The CDR3 reads CASSKVGTAKNIQYF. As DNA, the CDR3 is TGTGCCAGCAGTAAGGTGGGGACAGCCAAAAACATTCAGTACTTC.

This clonotype was detected many times. V usage is TRBV11-1 and J usage is TRBJ2-7; 10 nucleotides agree with TRBD2. This CDR3 is built from 15 residues. Losses at the gene ends were 3 bases for V and 5 bases for J; bases not matched to a gene: 7. Germline CDR1 and CDR2: SGHAT and FQDESV (reference sequence). In DNA, the CDR3 is TGTGCCAGCAGCTTCAGACTAGCGGGTGTCAACGAGCAGTACTTC. Translated, it gives CASSFRLAGVNEQYF.

This clonotype was seen a handful of times. J is TRBJ2-7 and V is TRBV12-3 or TRBV12-4; 7 bases are shared with TRBD1. CDR3 length: 17 residues. Germline trimming cut 6 bases from V and 3 bases from J; bases unmatched to any gene: 17. The CDR3 nucleotides are TGTGCCAGCAGCCGAGCCGACAGGGTGGGTTCTGTCTACGAGCAGTACTTC. It specifies CASSRADRVGSVYEQYF.

A remark on this clonotype: Possible read error: a much larger clone is one base away. The V gene is TRBV6-5, the J gene TRBJ2-7; 8 bases fit TRBD2. Trimming removed 2 bases from V and 0 bases from J; junction bases left unmatched: 9. Germline CDR1 and CDR2: MNHEY and SVGAGI. The CDR3 covers 17 residues. The CDR3 DNA is TGTGCCAGCAGTTACACCCCGGGACTAGTAACCTCCTACGAGCAGTACTTC. Protein product: CASSYTPGLVTSYEQYF.

V gene TRBV19 combines with J gene TRBJ1-2; D gene ambiguous. CDR1 is LNHDA, CDR2 SQIVND, per germline (reference sequence). The V end lost 3 bases, the J end lost 2 bases, and 1 base lay between the germline ends. The CDR3 covers 11 residues. CDR3 DNA sequence: TGTGCCAGTAGTATCAACTATGGCTACACCTTC. Encoded protein: CASSINYGYTF.